This T cell receptor (beta chain) was recovered during a study of cytomegalovirus exposure and HLA in healthy donors. The CDR3 is 15 residues long. The germline V gene encodes CDR1 KGHSH and CDR2 LQKENI. The junction had 3 bases not matched to a gene; V was cut back by 4 bases and J by 6 bases. This clone was detected only a few times. PCR employed 60 Vbeta and 13 Jbeta primers. The data were produced by immunoSEQ multiplex PCR, yet TCRdb's version contains in-frame clones alone and is incomplete. The sample consists of 60,000 to 95,000 clones, less than 80% of them appearing once. The receptor was derived from a woman aged 40-49 years in good health and CMV-seropositive. The sample comprised PBMCs. The V call is TRBV18, the J call TRBJ2-6; the match to TRBD1 covers 10 bases. The CDR3 region is CASSLTGGEANVLTF. Written as DNA, the CDR3 is TGTGCCAGCTCACTGACAGGGGGCGAGGCCAACGTCCTGACTTTC.